Listed below are T cell receptor beta chains from one sample, sequenced in a study of T cell responses to AZD1222 COVID-19 vaccine. Assay: immunoSEQ multiplex PCR; the TCRdb copy retains only in-frame clones and omits some. The sample consists of under 200,000 clones, 91% of them appearing once. The input for sequencing was peripheral blood, taken on day 0 of AZD1222 vaccination. The receptors were sampled from an adult in good health. Each CDR3 is given with its conserved first and last residue. A D gene is named only where the DNA matches it firmly. The size entry is marked missing in some rows and otherwise reads once, few, many or a size class.

D,size,V,J,length,DNA,CDR3
.,.,TRBV10-1,TRBJ1-3,13,TGCGCCAGCAGTGAGTCGCTACGAAACACCATATATTTT,CASSESLRNTIYF
.,.,TRBV5-4,TRBJ2-7,14,TGTGCCAGCAGCCCACAAACGGGGGCTCCGGAGCAGTACTTC,CASSPQTGAPEQYF
.,once,TRBV6-5,TRBJ2-7,14,TGTGCCACACAATTTAGGGACACAGACTACGAGCAGTACTTC,CATQFRDTDYEQYF
.,.,TRBV11-2,TRBJ1-2,15,TGTGCCAGCAGCTTAGGAGGACCCTCCAGGAATGGCTACACCTTC,CASSLGGPSRNGYTF
TRBD1,.,TRBV19,TRBJ1-2,13,TGTGCCAGTAGTATAACCGGGACAGATGGCTACACCTTC,CASSITGTDGYTF
.,.,TRBV4-3,TRBJ2-7,15,TGCGCCAGCAGCCAAGTTGGGGGGGGGCTATACGAGCAGTACTTC,CASSQVGGGLYEQYF
.,once,TRBV9,TRBJ1-2,14,TGTGCCAGCAGCCAGTCAGGGCGCACAGATGGCTACACCTTC,CASSQSGRTDGYTF
.,.,TRBV7-2,TRBJ1-1,13,TGTGCCAGCAGCTTAAGCGTGGAAACTGAAGCTTTCTTT,CASSLSVETEAFF
TRBD2,.,TRBV7-8,TRBJ2-5,18,TGTGCCAGCAGCTATCGAACCTGGACTAGCGGGAGTGTTGAGACCCAGTACTTC,CASSYRTWTSGSVETQYF
.,.,TRBV5-4,TRBJ1-1,13,TGTGCCAGCAGCTATGGGGGAGCCGCTGAAGCTTTCTTT,CASSYGGAAEAFF
TRBD2,.,TRBV5-4,TRBJ2-5,16,TGTGCCACCCAGCTAGGGCGCGGGAGTCTCCAAGAGACCCAGTACTTC,CATQLGRGSLQETQYF
.,.,TRBV30,TRBJ1-4,15,TGTGCCTGGAGAAGCCCAGGGCGTTTTAATGAAAAACTGTTTTTT,CAWRSPGRFNEKLFF
TRBD1,.,TRBV14,TRBJ2-1,15,TGTGCCAGCAGCCAAATAGGACAGGGGAATTATGAGCAGTTCTTC,CASSQIGQGNYEQFF
.,once,TRBV2,TRBJ2-7,15,TGTGCCAGCAGTGGGACGGGGACATATACCTACGAGCAGTACTTC,CASSGTGTYTYEQYF
.,once,TRBV9,TRBJ1-3,17,TGTGCCAGCAGCGTAAAGCCGGTCCAGGCCTCTGGAAACACCATATATTTT,CASSVKPVQASGNTIYF
TRBD1,.,TRBV10-3,TRBJ2-1,15,TGTGCCATCAGAACCGGGACAGGGGACGGCAATGAGCAGTTCTTC,CAIRTGTGDGNEQFF
.,.,TRBV15,TRBJ2-5,16,TGTGCCACCAGCAGAGAAATGATGGGGGCTGAAGAGACCCAGTACTTC,CATSREMMGAEETQYF
TRBD1,.,TRBV20-1,TRBJ2-7,10,TGCAGTGCAAGTGGACAGGGGACGCTCTTC,CSASGQGTLF
.,.,TRBV18,TRBJ1-1,17,TGTGCCAGCTCACAATATTCTCGACTCCGGGGTAACACTGAAGCTTTCTTT,CASSQYSRLRGNTEAFF
TRBD1,.,TRBV9,TRBJ1-2,13,TGTGCCAGCAGCGAGGGACAGGGCCCCCATAAGACCTTC,CASSEGQGPHKTF
TRBD2,.,TRBV13,TRBJ2-4,17,TGTGCCAGCAGCTTAGGCCCAGCGGGAGTTGGCAAAAACATTCAGTACTTC,CASSLGPAGVGKNIQYF
.,.,TRBV6-5,TRBJ1-5,15,TGTGCCAGCAGCCAGGGACCTAATAGCAATCAGCCCCAGCATTTT,CASSQGPNSNQPQHF
.,few,TRBV9,TRBJ1-6,14,TGTGCCAGCAGCGTAGGGATGGGGAATTCACCCCTCCACTTT,CASSVGMGNSPLHF
.,.,TRBV30,TRBJ1-4,13,TGTGCCTGGAGTAGGGTCTCGGATGAAAAACTGTTTTTT,CAWSRVSDEKLFF
TRBD2,.,TRBV19,TRBJ2-7,15,TGTGCCAGTAGTCTAATAGCGGGGGGGCACAACGAGCAGTACTTC,CASSLIAGGHNEQYF
.,once,TRBV6-1,TRBJ1-1,15,TGTGCCAGCAGTGACCAGGGAGCGGCGAACACTGAAGCTTTCTTT,CASSDQGAANTEAFF
TRBD2,.,TRBV3-1/TRBV3-2,TRBJ2-3,17,TGTGCCAGCAGCCAAGAGAGGACTAGCGGGGGGGCGGATACGCAGTATTTT,CASSQERTSGGADTQYF
.,.,TRBV2,TRBJ2-2,14,TGTGCCAGCATTCTAGAAGGAGGACCCGGGGAGCTGTTTTTT,CASILEGGPGELFF
.,.,TRBV20-1,TRBJ1-1,11,TGCAGTGCTAGTTCAGGGGAGTGGGCTTTCTTT,CSASSGEWAFF
TRBD1,.,TRBV29-1,TRBJ2-2,16,TGCAGCGTTGAAGATCTGAGACAGGGGCATGCCGGGGAGCTGTTTTTT,CSVEDLRQGHAGELFF
.,.,TRBV30,TRBJ2-1,15,TGTGCGTGGACACCCGCGGCGGGCTCCTACAATGAGCAGTTCTTC,CAWTPAAGSYNEQFF
.,.,TRBV15,TRBJ1-2,16,TGTGCCACCAGCAGAGATCAACGGAGCTCGAACTATGGCTACACCTTC,CATSRDQRSSNYGYTF
.,.,TRBV18,TRBJ1-5,13,TGTGCCAGCTCCCATGGACGTGGGACGTCCCAGCATTTT,CASSHGRGTSQHF
TRBD2,.,TRBV9,TRBJ2-2,18,TGTGCCAGCAGCGTACCGGCTAGCGGACTCGATTACACCGGGGAGCTGTTTTTT,CASSVPASGLDYTGELFF
.,.,TRBV18,TRBJ1-1,15,TGTGCCAGCTCACCCCTCGTTGCAGGGAACACTGAAGCTTTCTTT,CASSPLVAGNTEAFF
.,.,TRBV18,TRBJ1-1,13,TGTGCCAGCTCCCCGTCCATGAACACTGAAGCTTTCTTT,CASSPSMNTEAFF
.,.,TRBV28,TRBJ2-7,13,TGTGCCAGCATTGGGCCTAACCGAAAGGAGCAGTACTTC,CASIGPNRKEQYF
.,once,TRBV30,TRBJ1-1,11,TGTGCCTGGAGGCTAAACACTGAAGCTTTCTTT,CAWRLNTEAFF
.,.,TRBV3-1/TRBV3-2,TRBJ2-1,14,TGTGCCAGCAGCCAAGCCCGCCCAAGTTTTGAGCAGTTCTTC,CASSQARPSFEQFF
.,.,TRBV29-1,TRBJ1-1,12,TGCAGCGTTGGGGCAGGGGTCGGAAAAGCTTTCTTT,CSVGAGVGKAFF
TRBD2,.,TRBV7-2,TRBJ2-3,17,TGTGCCAGCAGCTTAGAGTTTCCGGGAGGGCCCCCCGATACGCAGTATTTT,CASSLEFPGGPPDTQYF
.,.,TRBV29-1,TRBJ1-1,10,TGCAGCGTTGTAATCACTGAAGCTTTCTTT,CSVVITEAFF